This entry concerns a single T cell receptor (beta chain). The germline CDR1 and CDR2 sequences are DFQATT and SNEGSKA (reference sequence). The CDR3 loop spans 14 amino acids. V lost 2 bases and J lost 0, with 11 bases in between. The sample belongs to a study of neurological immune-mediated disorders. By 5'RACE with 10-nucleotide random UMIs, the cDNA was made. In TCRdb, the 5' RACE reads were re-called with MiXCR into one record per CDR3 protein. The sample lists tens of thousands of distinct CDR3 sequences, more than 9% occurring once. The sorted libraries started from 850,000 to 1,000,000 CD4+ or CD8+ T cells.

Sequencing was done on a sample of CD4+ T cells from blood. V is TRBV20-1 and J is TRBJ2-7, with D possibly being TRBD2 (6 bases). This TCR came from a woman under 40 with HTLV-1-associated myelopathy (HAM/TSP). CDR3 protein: CSARPGVISYEQYF. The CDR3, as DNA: TGCAGTGCTAGACCGGGGGTGATCTCCTACGAGCAGTACTTC.